A selection of T cell receptor beta chains follows, all from one sample in a study of siplizumab effects on memory and regulatory T cells. Clones were read by immunoSEQ multiplex PCR, and TCRdb kept only the in-frame ones, dropping some. The sample consists of some 100,000 clones, around 94% of them appearing once. The source material was Tregs sorted from blood. Receptor source: a human donor in good health. Each CDR3 is given with its conserved first and last residue. A D gene is named only where the DNA matches it firmly. Clone size is shown for a subset of rows, as once, few, many or a class of expanded clone.

cdr3_aa cdr3_nt v_call clone_size j_call d_call
CASSQSGTQYF TGTGCCAGCAGTCAGTCCGGTACGCAGTATTTT TRBV2 once TRBJ2-3 -
CASSQGGFLTGGYEQYF TGTGCCAGCAGCCAAGGGGGATTTTTAACGGGAGGCTACGAGCAGTACTTC TRBV14 - TRBJ2-7 TRBD2
CASSSPRQGSFVGREKLFF TGTGCCAGCAGTTCGCCCAGACAGGGCTCGTTTGTGGGACGCGAAAAACTGTTTTTT TRBV28 - TRBJ1-4 TRBD1
CASSRPGQVTYEQYF TGTGCCAGCAGCCGCCCGGGACAGGTAACCTACGAGCAGTACTTC TRBV28 - TRBJ2-7 TRBD1
CASTQGSSGKSYEQYF TGTGCCAGTACCCAGGGTAGTAGCGGAAAATCCTACGAGCAGTACTTC TRBV19 - TRBJ2-7 -
CASRLGQVKGGYTF TGTGCCAGCAGGTTGGGCCAGGTTAAGGGTGGCTACACCTTC TRBV2 - TRBJ1-2 -
CASSRTDTGYNQPQHF TGTGCCAGTAGTAGAACGGACACGGGGTACAATCAGCCCCAGCATTTT TRBV19 - TRBJ1-5 -
CASSGLGALAGPDSSYNEQFF TGTGCCAGCAGCGGCCTTGGGGCTCTAGCGGGACCAGACTCGTCCTACAATGAGCAGTTCTTC TRBV9 - TRBJ2-1 TRBD2
CASSVKSTGSNEKLFF TGTGCCAGCTCTGTGAAGTCGACAGGGTCTAATGAAAAACTGTTTTTT TRBV25-1 - TRBJ1-4 TRBD1
CASSGTGRQETQYF TGTGCCAGCAGTGGAACAGGGCGTCAAGAGACCCAGTACTTC TRBV6-5 - TRBJ2-5 -
CASSEGTSGRDEQFF TGTGCCAGCAGTGAAGGGACTAGCGGGAGGGATGAGCAGTTCTTC TRBV2 many TRBJ2-1 TRBD2
CASSMRNRTYEQYF TGTGCCAGTAGTATGAGGAACAGGACCTACGAGCAGTACTTC TRBV19 - TRBJ2-7 -
CASMGQQIPYGYTF TGTGCCAGCATGGGCCAACAAATTCCCTATGGCTACACCTTC TRBV2 - TRBJ1-2 -
CASSLTDQGAGGYTF TGTGCCAGCAGCTTAACCGATCAGGGGGCTGGCGGCTACACCTTC TRBV11-1 - TRBJ1-2 TRBD1
CASSHGTGFYEQYF TGCGCCAGCAGCCACGGGACAGGGTTTTACGAGCAGTACTTC TRBV4-1 many TRBJ2-7 TRBD1
CASSLYADFDSYEQYF TGTGCCAGCAGCTTATATGCGGACTTCGACTCCTACGAGCAGTACTTC TRBV7-9 - TRBJ2-7 -
CASSLREGQGGGYTF TGTGCCAGCAGTTTAAGGGAGGGACAGGGGGGCGGCTACACCTTC TRBV27 - TRBJ1-2 TRBD1
CASSYLGSGETQYF TGTGCCAGCAGTTACTTGGGGAGTGGGGAGACCCAGTACTTC TRBV6-6 - TRBJ2-5 -
CASSPNPGLAGAYEQYF TGTGCCAGCAGCCCCAATCCGGGACTAGCGGGAGCCTACGAGCAGTACTTC TRBV7-9 - TRBJ2-7 TRBD2
CASSLIGGSQETQYF TGTGCCAGCAGCTTAATTGGAGGGTCCCAAGAGACCCAGTACTTC TRBV7-3 - TRBJ2-5 -
CATSRDYAEGSGELFF TGTGCCACCAGCAGAGACTATGCAGAGGGAAGCGGGGAGCTGTTTTTT TRBV15 - TRBJ2-2 -
CASGTEDRSGTGELFF TGTGCTAGTGGTACCGAGGACAGGTCGGGGACCGGGGAGCTGTTTTTT TRBV12-5 - TRBJ2-2 TRBD1
CAWQNLRGAVIYF TGTGCCTGGCAAAACCTTCGAGGGGCAGTCATATATTTT TRBV30 - TRBJ1-3 -
CASSPRTSGSYEQYF TGCGCCAGCAGCCCGCGGACTAGCGGCTCCTACGAGCAGTACTTC TRBV4-1 - TRBJ2-7 TRBD2
CASSPFIGRATPTAYEQYF TGTGCCAGCTCACCGTTCATAGGCAGGGCTACACCCACAGCCTACGAGCAGTACTTC TRBV18 - TRBJ2-7 -
CASSLTSGSNEQFF TGTGCCAGCAGTTTGACTAGCGGGAGTAATGAGCAGTTCTTC TRBV5-4 - TRBJ2-1 TRBD2
CASSLDSGTDTQYF TGCGCCAGCAGCTTGGATAGCGGCACAGATACGCAGTATTTT TRBV5-1 - TRBJ2-3 -
CASSAKSGATDTQYF TGCGCCAGCAGTGCCAAAAGCGGGGCCACAGATACGCAGTATTTT TRBV10-1 - TRBJ2-3 TRBD2
CASSQENYHLAYEQYF TGCGCCAGCAGCCAAGAGAACTACCATCTTGCCTACGAGCAGTACTTC TRBV4-1 - TRBJ2-7 -
CASSTGTGVTDTQYF TGTGCCAGCAGCACCGGGACAGGAGTCACAGATACGCAGTATTTT TRBV6-6 - TRBJ2-3 TRBD1
CASSAGTSISEQYF TGTGCCAGCAGCGCCGGGACTAGCATCTCCGAGCAGTACTTC TRBV9 - TRBJ2-7 TRBD2
CSVARQGNEQFF TGCAGCGTTGCCCGACAGGGCAATGAGCAGTTCTTC TRBV29-1 - TRBJ2-1 TRBD1
CASSPQGQVGYEQYF TGTGCCAGCAGTCCTCAGGGGCAGGTCGGGTACGAGCAGTACTTC TRBV2 - TRBJ2-7 -
CSAETSGGASDTQYF TGCAGCGCAGAGACTAGCGGGGGGGCGTCAGATACGCAGTATTTT TRBV29-1 - TRBJ2-3 TRBD2
CASSLGAPAYGYTF TGTGCCAGCAGCTTAGGGGCGCCAGCCTATGGCTACACCTTC TRBV11-2 - TRBJ1-2 -
CASRSSGLKAFF TGTGCCAGTAGATCGTCAGGGCTAAAAGCTTTCTTT TRBV19 - TRBJ1-1 -
CASGRQANEQFF TGTGCCAGCGGGAGGCAAGCCAATGAGCAGTTCTTC TRBV6-1 - TRBJ2-1 -
CASTLTSGGAYEQYF TGTGCCAGCACTTTAACTTCAGGGGGCGCATACGAGCAGTACTTC TRBV28 - TRBJ2-7 TRBD1
CASRRKGQPQHF TGTGCCAGCAGAAGGAAAGGTCAGCCCCAGCATTTT TRBV28 - TRBJ1-5 -
CASSLDRGETQYF TGTGCCAGCAGCTTAGACAGAGGAGAGACCCAGTACTTC TRBV5-6 once TRBJ2-5 -
CSRSSGNTIYF TGCAGTCGTAGCTCTGGAAACACCATATATTTT TRBV20-1 few TRBJ1-3 -